This T cell receptor beta chain derives from a study of T-cell reconstitution after alpha-beta-depleted transplantation in children. Construction of the TCRbeta library involved unique molecular identifiers. TCRdb redid the calling of the PCR reads with MiXCR, one entry per CDR3 protein. The data show roughly 790,000 distinct CDR3 sequences, with approximately 15% seen just once and under 6% held by the top ten. Study-wide points: The origin of high day-60 TCRbeta diversity in some patients lay in surviving recipient T cells and thymic progenitors. Several hundred graft clones that had expanded were reportedly the source of alpha-beta T cells about two months after transplant. Counts and diversity of T cells one year after transplant came mostly from newly produced T cells.

CDR3 length: 13 residues. The V gene's germline CDR1 is KGHDR and CDR2 SFDVKD. Trimming took 0 bases from V and 9 from J, leaving 8 bases between them. This clonotype showed up just once. Its antigen is unknown. The sequenced sample was PBMCs, mostly from graft donor cells, obtained 360 days after TCRalphabeta/CD19-depleted stem cell transplant. This chain joins TRBV24-1 and TRBJ2-1; a possible D gene is TRBD1 (5 bases). The TCR originated in a male patient aged 10 to 17 who had a stem cell transplant for acute lymphoblastic leukemia, so the T cells may come from the graft donor. CDR3 sequence: CATSDLRQGEQFF. The CDR3 DNA reads as TGTGCCACCAGTGATTTGCGTCAGGGTGAGCAGTTCTTC.